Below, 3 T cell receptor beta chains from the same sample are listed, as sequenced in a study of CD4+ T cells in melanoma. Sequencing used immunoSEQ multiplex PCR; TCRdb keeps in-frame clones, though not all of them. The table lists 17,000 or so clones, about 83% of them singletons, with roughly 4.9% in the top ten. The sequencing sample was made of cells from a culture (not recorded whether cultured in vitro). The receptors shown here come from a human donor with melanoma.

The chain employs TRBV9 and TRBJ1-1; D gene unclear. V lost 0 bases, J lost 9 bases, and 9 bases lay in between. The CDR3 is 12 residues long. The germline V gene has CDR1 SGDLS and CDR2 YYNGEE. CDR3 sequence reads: CASSVEGRKAFF. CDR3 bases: TGTGCCAGCAGCGTAGAGGGTAGGAAAGCTTTCTTT.

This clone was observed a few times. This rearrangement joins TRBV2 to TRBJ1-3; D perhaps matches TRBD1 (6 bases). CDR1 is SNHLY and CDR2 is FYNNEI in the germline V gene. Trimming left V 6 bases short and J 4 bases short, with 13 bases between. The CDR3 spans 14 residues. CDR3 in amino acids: CASRLTGSGNTIYF. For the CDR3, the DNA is TGTGCCAGCAGGCTTACAGGGTCAGGAAACACCATATATTTT.

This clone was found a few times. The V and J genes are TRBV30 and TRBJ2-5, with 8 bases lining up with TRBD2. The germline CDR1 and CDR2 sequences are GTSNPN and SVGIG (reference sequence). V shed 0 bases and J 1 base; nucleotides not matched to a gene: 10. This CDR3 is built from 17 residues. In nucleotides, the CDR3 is TGTGCCTGGAGTGTAGTCCAGCGGGGGAAGGTCCAAGAGACCCAGTACTTC. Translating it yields CAWSVVQRGKVQETQYF.